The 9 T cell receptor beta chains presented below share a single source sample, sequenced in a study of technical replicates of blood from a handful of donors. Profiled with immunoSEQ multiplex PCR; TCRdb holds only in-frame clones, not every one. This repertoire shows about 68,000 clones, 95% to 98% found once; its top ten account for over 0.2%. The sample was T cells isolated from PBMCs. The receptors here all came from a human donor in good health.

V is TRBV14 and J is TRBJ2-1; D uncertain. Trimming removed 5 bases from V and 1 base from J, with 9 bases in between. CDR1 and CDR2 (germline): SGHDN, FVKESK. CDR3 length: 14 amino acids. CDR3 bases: TGTGCCAGCAGCGTAGCCGTTTCCTACAATGAGCAGTTCTTC. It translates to CASSVAVSYNEQFF.

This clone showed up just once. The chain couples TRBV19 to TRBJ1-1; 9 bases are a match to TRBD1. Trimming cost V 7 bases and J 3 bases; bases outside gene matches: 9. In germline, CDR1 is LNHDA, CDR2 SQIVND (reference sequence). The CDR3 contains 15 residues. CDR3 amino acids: CASKPGTGLYTEAFF. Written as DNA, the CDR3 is TGTGCCAGTAAACCCGGGACAGGGTTATACACTGAAGCTTTCTTT.

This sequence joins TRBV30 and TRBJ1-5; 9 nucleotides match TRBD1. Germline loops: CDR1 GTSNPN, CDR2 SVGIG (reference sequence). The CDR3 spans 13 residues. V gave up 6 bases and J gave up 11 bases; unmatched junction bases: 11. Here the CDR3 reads CACYGTGTSTQHF. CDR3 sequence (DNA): TGTGCCTGTTATGGGACAGGGACCTCGACCCAGCATTTT.

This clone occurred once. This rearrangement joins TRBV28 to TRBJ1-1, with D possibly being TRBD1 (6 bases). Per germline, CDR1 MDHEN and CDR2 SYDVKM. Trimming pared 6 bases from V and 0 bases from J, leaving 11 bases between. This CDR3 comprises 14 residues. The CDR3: CASSEQGLNTEAFF. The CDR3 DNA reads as TGTGCCAGCAGCGAACAGGGTCTGAACACTGAAGCTTTCTTT.

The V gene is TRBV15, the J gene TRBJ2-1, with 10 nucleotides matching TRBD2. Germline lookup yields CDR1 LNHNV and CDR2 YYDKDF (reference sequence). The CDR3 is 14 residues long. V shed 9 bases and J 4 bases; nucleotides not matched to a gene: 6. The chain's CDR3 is CATSGLAVYNEQFF. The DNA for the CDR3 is TGTGCCACTAGCGGACTAGCGGTATACAATGAGCAGTTCTTC.

The CDR3 nucleotides read TGTGCCAGCAGTTTTCCGGGAAGCCTCGGATCCTACGAGCAGTACTTC. It yields the protein CASSFPGSLGSYEQYF. The genes are TRBV28 and TRBJ2-7, with a weak D call TRBD2 (5 bases). The CDR3 has 16 residues. The germline V gene encodes CDR1 MDHEN and CDR2 SYDVKM. Trimming took 3 bases from V and 1 from J, leaving 16 bases between them.

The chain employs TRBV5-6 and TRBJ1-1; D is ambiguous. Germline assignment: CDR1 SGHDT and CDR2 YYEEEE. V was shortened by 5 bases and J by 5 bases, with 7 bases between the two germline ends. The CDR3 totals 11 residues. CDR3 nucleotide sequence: TGTGCCAGCAGAGCCGGGACTGAAGCTTTCTTT. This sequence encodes CASRAGTEAFF.

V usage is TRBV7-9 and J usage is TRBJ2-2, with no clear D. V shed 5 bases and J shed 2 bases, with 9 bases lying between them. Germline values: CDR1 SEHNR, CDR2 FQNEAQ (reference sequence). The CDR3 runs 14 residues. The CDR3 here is CASSLGSNTGELFF. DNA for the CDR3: TGTGCCAGCAGCCTCGGGTCTAACACCGGGGAGCTGTTTTTT.

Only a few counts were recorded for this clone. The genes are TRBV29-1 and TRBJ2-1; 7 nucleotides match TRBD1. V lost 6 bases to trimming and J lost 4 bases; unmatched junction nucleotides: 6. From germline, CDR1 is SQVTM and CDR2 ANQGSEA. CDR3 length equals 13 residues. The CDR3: CSVTGTDYNEQFF. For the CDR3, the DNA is TGCAGCGTGACCGGGACAGATTACAATGAGCAGTTCTTC.